This TCR beta chain came from a study of technical replicates of blood from several donors. Method: immunoSEQ multiplex PCR; TCRdb's copy keeps in-frame clones and lacks some. The sample lists 85,000 or so clones; 94% were seen once. V lost 1 base and J lost 2, with 6 bases in between. The CDR3 is 13 residues long. The germline V gene encodes CDR1 GTSNPN and CDR2 SVGIG (reference sequence). The clonotype was recovered from a human donor in good health. The sample was T cells isolated from PBMCs. The rearrangement uses TRBV30 and TRBJ1-3; possible D gene TRBD1, 5 bases. In DNA form, the CDR3 reads TGTGCCTGGAGTGGGGGCCCTGGAAACACCATATATTTT. Residues: CAWSGGPGNTIYF.